This section outlines one TCR beta chain sequence together with its context. Its specificity is unknown. The sample originates from a study of PD-1 blockade in classical Hodgkin lymphoma. The study's findings and limits: After ASCT, patients who started nivolumab under 1 year later were excluded. Unlike CD8+ TCR diversity, which did not rise significantly by C4D1, CD4+ TCR diversity did.

Each of the patients experienced relapse following autologous stem cell transplantation, and their brentuximab vedotin exposure differed. CDR3 size: 15 residues. Germline CDR1 SGHRS, CDR2 YFSETQ. Trimming took 1 base from V and 0 from J, leaving 9 bases between them. Repertoires were generated with immunoSEQ multiplex PCR, while TCRdb's copy carries only in-frame clones and drops some. Seen here are about 97,000 clones, approximately 80% observed once, and the top ten hold approximately 12%. V usage is TRBV5-1 and J usage is TRBJ2-3; D may be TRBD1 (6 bases). The TCR originated in a human donor with classical Hodgkin lymphoma. The sequencing here drew on peripheral blood mononuclear cells (PBMCs), taken at baseline. CDR3 sequence (DNA): TGCGCCAGCAGCTTGCGCAGGGGTAGCACAGATACGCAGTATTTT. Translated, it gives CASSLRRGSTDTQYF.